This T cell receptor beta chain was retrieved from a study of blood T cell repertoires in COVID-19. At the level of the study: Samples came from the United States, Italy and Spain, spanning acute and convalescent COVID-19. From T cells, B-cell-depleted T cells, or PBMCs came the material, which was cDNA or gDNA.

Study processing details: Estimated nucleated cell counts came from reference gene primer amplification. Here immunoSEQ multiplex PCR was the method, and the copy in TCRdb shows in-frame clones only, minus some. The V and J calls and the clone size are those of that table, but D and trimming were determined from the DNA. The sample holds approximately 190,000 clones, 87% seen once. Germline CDR1 and CDR2: SGHRS and YFSETQ. The CDR3 covers 15 residues. Trimming took off 4 bases at V and 5 bases at J, with 16 bases between the two ends. This chain uses TRBV5-1 with TRBJ2-1; D perhaps matches TRBD2 (5 bases). The sample consisted of peripheral blood. This receptor was obtained from a man in his 60s with active or convalescent COVID-19. The CDR3 here is CASSPGRRHNNEQFF. Written as DNA, the CDR3 is TGCGCCAGCAGCCCCGGTCGGAGGCACAACAATGAGCAGTTCTTC.